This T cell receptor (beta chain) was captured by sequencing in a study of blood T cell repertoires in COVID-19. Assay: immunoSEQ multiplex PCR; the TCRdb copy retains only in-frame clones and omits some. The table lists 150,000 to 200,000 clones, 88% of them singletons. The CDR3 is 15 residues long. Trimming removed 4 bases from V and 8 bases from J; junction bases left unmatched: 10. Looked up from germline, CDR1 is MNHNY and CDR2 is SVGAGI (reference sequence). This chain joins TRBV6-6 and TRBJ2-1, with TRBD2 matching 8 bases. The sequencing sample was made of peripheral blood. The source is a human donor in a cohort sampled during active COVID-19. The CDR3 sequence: CASSSPGGGLHEQFF. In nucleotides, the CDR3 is TGTGCCAGCAGTTCCCCCGGGGGGGGCTTGCATGAGCAGTTCTTC.